This entry concerns a single TCR beta chain. This sample is drawn from a study of long-term antiretroviral therapy in people with HIV. The CDR3 spans 15 residues. V lost 0 bases, J lost 1 base, and 9 bases lay in between. CDR1 and CDR2 (germline): MNHEY, SVGAGI. The assay, immunoSEQ v3.0, was run at survey level. Profiling relied on immunoSEQ multiplex PCR, and the TCRdb table lists in-frame clones only, not all of them. Here the sample spans about 48,000 clones, roughly four fifths being singletons. The gene calls are TRBV6-5 and TRBJ1-1; unclear D gene. The specimen was unsorted PBMCs, collected 0.8 years after starting antiretroviral therapy. This TCR derives from a young woman with HIV. CDR3 sequence (DNA): TGTGCCAGCAGTTACTCTCCACTCACGAACACTGAAGCTTTCTTT. This encodes CASSYSPLTNTEAFF.